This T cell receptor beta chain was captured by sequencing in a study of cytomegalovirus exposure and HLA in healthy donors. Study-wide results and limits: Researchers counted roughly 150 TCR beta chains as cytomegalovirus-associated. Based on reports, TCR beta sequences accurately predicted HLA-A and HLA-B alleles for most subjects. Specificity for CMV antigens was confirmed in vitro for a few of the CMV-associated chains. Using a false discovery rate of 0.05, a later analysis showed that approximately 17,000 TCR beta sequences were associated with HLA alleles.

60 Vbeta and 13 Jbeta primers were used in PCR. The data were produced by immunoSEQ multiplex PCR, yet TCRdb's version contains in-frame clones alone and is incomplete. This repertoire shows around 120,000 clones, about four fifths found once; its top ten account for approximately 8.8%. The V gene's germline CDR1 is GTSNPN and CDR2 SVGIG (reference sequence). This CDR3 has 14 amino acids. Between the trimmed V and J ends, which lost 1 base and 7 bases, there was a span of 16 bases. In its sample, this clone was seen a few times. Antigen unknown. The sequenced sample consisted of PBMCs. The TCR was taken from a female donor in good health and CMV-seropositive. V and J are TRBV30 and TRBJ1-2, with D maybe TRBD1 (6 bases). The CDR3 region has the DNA TGTGCCTGGAGTGGGTTAGGGGGGGCAAGTGGCTACACCTTC. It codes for CAWSGLGGASGYTF.